This record concerns one TCR beta chain sequence. Its recognized antigen is unknown. No quality values exist for individual bases; no much larger clone is one base distant. These data are taken from a study of blood T cell repertoires in COVID-19 (dated by TCRdb to about 2020). At the level of the whole study: Collaborator samples came from the United States, Italy and Spain and covered acute and convalescent phases of COVID-19. The prospective study material was composed of cDNA or gDNA derived from T cells, B-cell-depleted T cells, or PBMCs. The dataset comprised deeply sampled blood TCRbeta repertoires from subjects exposed to, actively infected with, or recovered from COVID-19. The repertoires were made available in a free public database intended to serve as a resource for research on the immune response to SARS-CoV-2. The samples were drawn from the first 160 participants of the ongoing ImmuneRACE study and from about 1,200 subjects provided by 6 global collaborators. A de-identified subject ID, COVID-19 status, age in years and sex were almost always included in the sample metadata. HLA class I and class II types, where available, came from metadata supplied by the sample provider rather than from assay-based typing.

Each collaborating institution followed its own protocols to collect whole blood in K2EDTA tubes. Collaborator samples were shipped for TCRbeta analysis as frozen whole blood, isolated PBMCs, or DNA extracted from either sample type. TCRbeta CDR3 regions were amplified from genomic DNA by means of the immunoSEQ Assay, a bias-controlled multiplex PCR. As for the original processing: The number of nucleated cells in each sample was estimated from the amplification of reference gene primers within the assay. Sequence reads were collapsed and filtered to measure the absolute abundance of every unique TCRbeta CDR3 rearrangement. Productive Simpson clonality was computed per sample as the square root of Simpson's diversity index over productive rearrangements. TCRdb retrieved this table from immuneACCESS and kept in-frame rearrangements only. Not all clones are present; in checked studies, unresolved V genes account for under half, and no reason is known for the remainder. Clone size and V and J calls were adopted from that table, with D and trimming inferred from the DNA. The sample contains about 80,000 clones, about nine tenths of them found a single time. The ten most abundant clones make up 6% to 7.5% of the sample.

What the authors observed across the whole study: How much clinical and demographic metadata was included differed by source and by participant, and the metadata was provided uncurated.

V trim: 3 bases; J trim: 0 bases; unmatched bases: 7. CDR1 SGHRS and CDR2 YFSETQ are derived from the germline V gene. From the cysteine through the phenylalanine, the CDR3 covers 18 amino acids. The entry retains the CDR3 DNA only, 54 bases that are in frame from base 1. Sample: peripheral blood. The chain joins TRBV5-1 to TRBJ2-3; TRBD2 aligns with 13 central bases. The receptor's source is a woman aged 80 or over with acute or convalescent COVID-19. CDR3 protein: CASSSGTSGILSTDTQYF. DNA sequence: TGCGCCAGCAGCTCCGGGACTAGCGGGATTCTAAGCACAGATACGCAGTATTTT. The full variable domain, with segments outside the CDR3 supplied by the reference TRBV5-1 and TRBJ2-3 proteins, appears as KAGVTQTPRYLIKTRGQQVTLSCSPISGHRSVSWYQQTPGQGLQFLFEYFSETQRNKGNFPGRFSGRQFSNSRSEMNVSTLELGDSALYLCASSSGTSGILSTDTQYFGPGTRLTVL.